This T cell receptor (beta chain) appears in the sequencing data of a study of Ad26.COV2.S vaccination and SARS-CoV-2 variants (dated by TCRdb to the early 2020s). Broadly, across the study: The specificity and breadth of SARS-CoV-2-reactive T cell receptors after Ad26.COV2.S vaccination were assessed by TCRbeta repertoire sequencing. A total of approximately 30 samples were included in the TCR-sequenced set, comprising roughly 19 Ad26.COV2.S vaccine recipients, 5 placebo recipients and 8 SARS-CoV-2 convalescent individuals.

This clone came up once. Its antigen remains undetermined. Per-base qualities were not stored, and no clone one base away is much larger. The immunoSEQ Assay was used to sequence TCRbeta CDR3 regions. After extraction, genomic DNA underwent amplification by bias-controlled multiplex PCR, followed by high-throughput sequencing. The source study handled its data this way. To quantify the absolute abundance of every unique TCRbeta CDR3 region, sequences were collapsed and filtered. T cell fraction was estimated by normalization of TCRbeta template counts to usable DNA, with usable DNA being measured through amplification of reference genes present in all nucleated cells. Repertoire TCRs were annotated as SARS-CoV-2-specific when V gene, CDR3 amino acid sequence and J gene were exactly matched to a known reactive TCR set. MIRA supplied the reference SARS-CoV-2 TCR set, which was filtered for enrichment in COVID-19-positive ImmuneCODE repertoires so that public or cross-reactive TCRs were removed. Based on the MIRA antigens, annotated TCRs were further analysed at the level of specific ORF or position within ORF. Breadth was defined as annotated unique rearrangements over total unique productive rearrangements; depth was the summed frequency of those rearrangements. Group comparisons of TCR breadth used two-sided Wilcoxon rank-sum tests. Not all clones reach the TCRdb copy of this immuneACCESS table, which keeps in-frame sequences only. Checked studies attribute under half of the gap to unresolved V genes and leave the rest unexplained. Clone size and V and J calls were adopted from that table, with D and trimming inferred from the DNA. The table for this sample lists about 350,000 clones; under 95% of them were counted only once. The ten top clones hold around 4% of the sample.

The germline V gene sets CDR1 to SQVTM and CDR2 to ANQGSEA. Unmatched junction bases come to 7, with V trimmed by 7 bases and J by 4 bases. The CDR3 spans 12 residues, from the cysteine through the phenylalanine. Here the CDR3 DNA is all that survives: 36 bases in frame from base 1. The time point tag for this specimen amounts to: individuals recovered from natural SARS-CoV-2 infection. The investigation overall reported the following: After vaccination, substantial breadth of spike-specific CD8+ and CD4+ T cell responses was reported. Vaccine and placebo recipients had similar non-spike TCR breadth, a finding consistent with the vaccine containing only spike. Compared with placebo recipients, Ad26.COV2.S recipients showed higher spike-specific TCR breadth (P = 0.0014). It was noted by the authors that total T cell responses may have been underestimated by the TCR breadth and depth analyses.

Sequencing used peripheral blood, obtained after recovery from COVID-19. This receptor was taken from a human donor who had recovered from COVID-19. This receptor chain uses TRBV29-1 and TRBJ2-7; 7 junctional bases match TRBD1. The CDR3 corresponds to CSAPGTEYEQYF. Here is the DNA: TGCAGCGCCCCTGGGACAGAATACGAGCAGTACTTC.